Each of the 32 T cell receptor beta chains below was sequenced from the same sample in a study of neurological immune-mediated disorders. Via MiXCR, TCRdb re-called the 5' RACE reads, giving one row per CDR3 protein. The sample shows tens of thousands of distinct CDR3 sequences, 4.5% to 7% of them seen only once. The sequenced sample consisted of CD4+ T cells from blood. The receptors were sampled from a woman under 30 with multiple sclerosis.

This clonotype has a count of ten or more. The chain uses TRBV20-1 and TRBJ2-2; 13 bases line up with TRBD2. CDR1 and CDR2 (germline): DFQATT, SNEGSKA (reference sequence). The CDR3 consists of 21 residues. J gave up 3 bases and V 2 bases, and 18 bases lay outside the gene matches. CDR3 in amino acids: CSARRMTRTSGSRADTGELFF. The CDR3 nucleotides are TGCAGTGCTAGACGGATGACTAGGACTAGCGGGAGTCGGGCGGACACCGGGGAGCTGTTTTTT.

This clonotype was detected many times. The chain carries TRBV5-1 and TRBJ2-4; 9 bases are shared with TRBD1. The V and J ends lost 4 bases and 0 bases, in that order; junction bases with no gene match: 8. CDR1 and CDR2 (germline): SGHRS, YFSETQ. The CDR3 has 17 residues. The CDR3 region is CASSNGQGNLAKNIQYF. The CDR3 nucleotides read TGCGCCAGCAGCAACGGACAGGGGAATTTAGCCAAAAACATTCAGTACTTC.

The sample holds many counts of this clonotype. The chain is built from TRBV20-1 and TRBJ1-2; a weak D match, TRBD1 (5 bases). This CDR3 has 15 amino acids. V was cut by 3 bases and J by 8 bases, with 22 bases left in between. The germline CDR1 and CDR2 sequences are DFQATT and SNEGSKA (reference sequence). The CDR3 sequence is CSASAMGPLIGGYTF. In nucleotides, the CDR3 is TGCAGTGCTAGCGCTATGGGGCCTTTGATAGGAGGCTACACCTTC.

The V call is TRBV9, the J call TRBJ1-1, with 8 bases aligning to TRBD1. CDR1 is SGDLS, CDR2 YYNGEE, per germline. After removal of 0 bases from V and 7 bases from J, the junction contained 5 bases not matched to a gene. The CDR3 has 14 residues. The CDR3 nucleotides are TGTGCCAGCAGCGTAGGAGGGACAGGCAATGAAGCTTTCTTT. Protein: CASSVGGTGNEAFF. Full variable domain (missing parts from reference TRBV9 and TRBJ1-1): DSGVTQTPKHLITATGQRVTLRCSPRSGDLSVYWYQQSLDQGLQFLIQYYNGEERAKGNILERFSAQQFPDLHSELNLSSLELGDSALYFCASSVGGTGNEAFFGQGTRLTVV.

This clonotype came up many times. This rearrangement joins TRBV3-1 to TRBJ2-7; D unresolved. Per germline, CDR1 LGHDT and CDR2 YNNKEL (reference sequence). Trimming took 3 bases from V and 1 from J, leaving 22 bases between them. There are 18 residues in the CDR3. The chain's CDR3 is CASSHSPSWVHPSYEQYF. The CDR3 nucleotides are TGTGCCAGCAGCCACTCCCCGAGTTGGGTACACCCGTCCTACGAGCAGTACTTC.

This clonotype showed up many times. The chain carries TRBV7-9 and TRBJ1-2; D is ambiguous. V lost 1 base and J 6 bases, leaving 15 bases between the germline ends. The germline gives CDR1 SEHNR, CDR2 FQNEAQ (reference sequence). The CDR3 loop spans 15 amino acids. CDR3 DNA: TGTGCCAGCAGCTTAGAAGGGAACCCTTTGCATGGCTACACCTTC. Translated, it gives CASSLEGNPLHGYTF.

This clonotype was recorded at least ten times. This sequence joins TRBV14 and TRBJ1-3; 11 nucleotides align to TRBD1. Germline loops: CDR1 SGHDN, CDR2 FVKESK. Trimming took 4 bases from V and 4 from J; bases not matched to a gene: 3. This CDR3 region has 15 residues. This CDR3 reads CASSRDRGFGNTIYF. The CDR3, as DNA: TGTGCCAGCAGCCGGGACAGGGGGTTCGGAAACACCATATATTTT. The whole variable domain, filled in from reference TRBV14 and TRBJ1-3, reads EAGVTQFPSHSVIEKGQTVTLRCDPISGHDNLYWYRRVMGKEIKFLLHFVKESKQDESGMPNNRFLAERTGGTYSTLKVQPAELEDSGVYFCASSRDRGFGNTIYFGEGSWLTVV.

This clonotype showed up many times. The chain employs TRBV5-1 and TRBJ1-2; D unclear. The CDR3 extends over 17 amino acids. Looked up from germline, CDR1 is SGHRS and CDR2 is YFSETQ. Trimming left V 2 bases short and J 4 bases short, with 21 bases between. CDR3 DNA sequence: TGCGCCAGCAGCTTCCGTTCCCGGTCCGGGCCTTTCTATGGCTACACCTTC. This translates into CASSFRSRSGPFYGYTF.

This clonotype was found many times. The gene calls are TRBV4-2 and TRBJ2-1; D unresolved. Germline assignment: CDR1 LGHNA and CDR2 YNFKEQ. The CDR3 spans 13 residues. V was pared by 3 bases and J by 5 bases, with 8 bases between. In nucleotides, the CDR3 is TGTGCCAGCAGCCACACCTTAAACAATGAGCAGTTCTTC. Protein sequence: CASSHTLNNEQFF.

This clonotype showed up many times. The J gene is TRBJ2-1, the V gene TRBV3-1; D may be TRBD1 (5 bases). Germline loops: CDR1 LGHDT, CDR2 YNNKEL (reference sequence). CDR3 size: 13 residues. Trimming shortened V by 7 bases and J by 8 bases, and 15 bases separated the two germline ends. The CDR3 nucleotides are TGTGCCAGCACTTCAAGGGAAGGGGATGAGCAGTTCTTC. This encodes CASTSREGDEQFF.

This clonotype was detected many times. V gene TRBV15 combines with J gene TRBJ2-1; possibly TRBD1 for D (5 bases). Germline assignment: CDR1 LNHNV and CDR2 YYDKDF (reference sequence). Trimming stripped 1 base from V and 7 bases from J, with 17 bases between. The CDR3 covers 16 residues. CDR3 in amino acids: CATSRGSAREGNEQFF. As DNA, the CDR3 is TGTGCCACCAGCAGAGGTTCAGCCAGGGAAGGAAATGAGCAGTTCTTC. The full variable domain, with the rest looked up from reference TRBV15 and TRBJ2-1, is DAMVIQNPRYQVTQFGKPVTLSCSQTLNHNVMYWYQQKSSQAPKLLFHYYDKDFNNEADTPDNFQSRRPNTSFCFLDIRSPGLGDTAMYLCATSRGSAREGNEQFFGPGTRLTVL.

The CDR3 region is CASSVGQRFGANVLTF. The CDR3 DNA is TGTGCCAGCAGCGTAGGACAACGGTTCGGGGCCAACGTCCTGACTTTC. This chain links TRBV9 with TRBJ2-6; unclear D gene. Germline V CDR1 and CDR2: SGDLS, YYNGEE. This CDR3 is built from 16 residues. With 0 bases removed from V and 4 bases from J, the gap between germline ends came to 11 bases.

This clonotype was counted many times. The chain employs TRBV6-6 and TRBJ1-5; the D gene is possibly TRBD1 (5 bases). Germline CDR1 reads MNHNY; CDR2 reads SVGAGI (reference sequence). The CDR3 sequence is 14 residues long. The V gene lost 5 bases and the J gene lost 1 base, with 9 bases spanning the gap. CDR3 sequence (DNA): TGTGCCAGCAGTCATGGGGGGAGCAATCAGCCCCAGCATTTT. Translating gives CASSHGGSNQPQHF.

CDR3 sequence reads: CSASPIGTGFEETQYF. CDR3 DNA sequence: TGCAGTGCTAGTCCTATCGGGACAGGATTTGAAGAGACCCAGTACTTC. The chain joins TRBV20-1 to TRBJ2-5; 8 nucleotides line up with TRBD1. The germline V gene encodes CDR1 DFQATT and CDR2 SNEGSKA (reference sequence). V shed 3 bases, J shed 3 bases, and the junction held 12 bases outside the gene matches. The CDR3 extends over 16 amino acids.

This clonotype was seen ten or more times. This rearrangement joins TRBV20-1 to TRBJ1-5, with 7 bases identical to TRBD1. CDR1 DFQATT and CDR2 SNEGSKA come from the germline V gene (reference sequence). The J segment lost 7 bases and the V segment lost 3 bases, leaving 3 bases of the junction unmatched. This CDR3 has 12 residues. The CDR3 sequence is CSASQGGQPQHF. DNA of the CDR3: TGCAGTGCTAGCCAGGGGGGACAGCCCCAGCATTTT.

This clonotype was seen a handful of times. The chain has TRBV28 and TRBJ2-2, with 7 bases that match TRBD2. The CDR3 has 14 amino acids. Germline V gives CDR1 MDHEN, CDR2 SYDVKM. Trimming removed 4 bases from V and 7 bases from J; junction bases left unmatched: 6. The DNA for the CDR3 is TGTGCCAGCAGTTCCCCCGGGAGGAGCGGGGAGCTGTTTTTT. Translated: CASSSPGRSGELFF.

This clonotype was seen ten or more times. The chain couples TRBV27 to TRBJ1-1, with 7 bases aligning to TRBD1. The CDR3 is 14 residues long. Germline-derived CDR1 and CDR2 are MNHEY and SMNVEV (reference sequence). The ends lost 9 bases at V and 4 bases at J; junction bases unmatched: 11. CDR3 bases: TGTGCCAGTAGATCCCCGACAGGGTCCACTGAAGCTTTCTTT. Its translation is CASRSPTGSTEAFF.

This clonotype was found many times. The rearrangement uses TRBV24-1 and TRBJ1-2, with D perhaps TRBD1 (5 bases). The CDR3 has 14 amino acids. Trimming cost V 6 bases and J 8 bases, with 18 bases left between them. Germline CDR1 and CDR2: KGHDR and SFDVKD. The CDR3 bases are TGTGCCACCAGTTTCAGTACGGGGGTAGGAGGCTACACCTTC. Its translation: CATSFSTGVGGYTF.

The sample holds many counts of this clonotype. The chain recombines TRBV30 with TRBJ2-3, with D uncertain. Germline CDR1 is GTSNPN and CDR2 is SVGIG (reference sequence). Trimming shortened V by 3 bases and J by 0 bases, and 4 bases separated the two germline ends. This CDR3 has 12 residues. For the CDR3, the DNA is TGTGCCTGGAGGGTCAGCACAGATACGCAGTATTTT. Translation gives CAWRVSTDTQYF.

The rearrangement links TRBV15 to TRBJ1-5; 7 positions agree with TRBD1. Germline V gene sequence: CDR1 LNHNV, CDR2 YYDKDF (reference sequence). V was pared by 0 bases and J by 6 bases, with 5 bases of the junction left unmatched. The CDR3 is 15 amino acids. This CDR3 is CATSRDLQGSQPQHF. As DNA, the CDR3 is TGTGCCACCAGCAGAGACTTACAGGGGAGTCAGCCCCAGCATTTT.

This clonotype was recorded many times. This chain links TRBV24-1 with TRBJ2-2; 9 positions agree with TRBD1. The CDR3 totals 16 residues. J lost 6 bases, V lost 0 bases, and 4 bases had no gene match. Germline assignment: CDR1 KGHDR and CDR2 SFDVKD. CDR3 amino acids: CATSDLDRGRAGELFF. CDR3 nucleotide sequence: TGTGCCACCAGTGATTTGGACAGGGGGAGAGCCGGGGAGCTGTTTTTT.

This clonotype was detected many times. V is TRBV6-5 and J is TRBJ1-2; 8 nucleotides agree with TRBD1. The CDR3 totals 16 residues. Looked up from germline, CDR1 is MNHEY and CDR2 is SVGAGI. J lost 4 bases, V lost 2 bases, and 9 bases had no gene match. This chain's CDR3 is CASSYQTGAGIYGYTF. CDR3 DNA sequence: TGTGCCAGCAGTTACCAGACAGGGGCGGGTATCTATGGCTACACCTTC.

V is TRBV6-1 and J is TRBJ1-5; D is uncertain. V dropped 1 base and J dropped 6 bases, with 10 bases sitting between them. CDR3 length: 14 amino acids. Per germline, CDR1 MNHNS and CDR2 SASEGT. The CDR3 bases are TGTGCCAGCAGTGAAGGGTGGCTCGGTCAGCCCCAGCATTTT. Translated, it gives CASSEGWLGQPQHF.

This clonotype was observed many times. The rearrangement links TRBV20-1 to TRBJ1-5; D perhaps matches TRBD1 (5 bases). The CDR3 consists of 15 residues. The V end lost 3 bases, the J end lost 3 bases, and 15 bases lay between the germline ends. The germline CDR1 and CDR2 sequences are DFQATT and SNEGSKA (reference sequence). The CDR3 nucleotides read TGCAGTGCTAGGCCTGGGGGAGTTGACAATCAGCCCCAGCATTTT. It is translated as CSARPGGVDNQPQHF.

V gene TRBV4-2 combines with J gene TRBJ2-3; possibly TRBD1 or TRBD2 for D (5 bases each). The CDR3 spans 12 residues. In germline, CDR1 is LGHNA, CDR2 YNFKEQ. V shed 6 bases and J shed 5 bases, with 9 bases lying between them. CDR3: CASSGGRDTQYF. CDR3 coding DNA: TGTGCCAGCAGTGGGGGAAGAGATACGCAGTATTTT.

This clonotype was observed at least ten times. The rearrangement links TRBV4-3 to TRBJ1-1; 7 nucleotides agree with TRBD1. CDR1 is LGHNA and CDR2 is YSLEER in the germline V gene. This CDR3 comprises 16 residues. J gave up 8 bases and V 0 bases, and 12 bases lay outside the gene matches. The DNA of the CDR3 is TGCGCCAGCAGCCAAGAGTGGGGACAGCGATCCGTCGAAGCTTTCTTT. Protein product: CASSQEWGQRSVEAFF.

Many counts were recorded for this clonotype. The rearrangement uses TRBV5-1 and TRBJ1-2; D is unresolved. V was cut by 0 bases and J by 7 bases, with 4 bases left in between. Germline CDR1 is SGHRS and CDR2 is YFSETQ. The CDR3 spans 11 residues. The CDR3 DNA sequence: TGCGCCAGCAGCTTGGAGGGTGGCTACACCTTC. Its translation is CASSLEGGYTF. Combining the CDR3 with reference TRBV5-1 and TRBJ1-2 gives the whole variable domain KAGVTQTPRYLIKTRGQQVTLSCSPISGHRSVSWYQQTPGQGLQFLFEYFSETQRNKGNFPGRFSGRQFSNSRSEMNVSTLELGDSALYLCASSLEGGYTFGSGTRLTVV.

This clonotype has ten or more counts. The V call is TRBV4-2, the J call TRBJ2-5; TRBD2 is a possible D gene (6 bases). The germline V gene encodes CDR1 LGHNA and CDR2 YNFKEQ. V was trimmed by 4 bases and J by 3 bases, leaving 15 bases between them. The CDR3 is 15 residues long. The DNA of the CDR3 is TGTGCCAGCAGCCCAACCGACCGCGGGGAAGAGACCCAGTACTTC. Residues: CASSPTDRGEETQYF.

This clonotype was detected ten times or more. V and J are TRBV5-1 and TRBJ2-2; D possibly corresponds to TRBD2 (6 bases). This CDR3 region has 13 residues. The V end was cut by 5 bases, the J end by 7 bases, with 12 bases between. Germline values: CDR1 SGHRS, CDR2 YFSETQ. CDR3 amino acids: CASSDQRVGELFF. DNA for the CDR3: TGCGCCAGCAGTGATCAGCGGGTCGGGGAGCTGTTTTTT.

This clonotype was seen ten or more times. The gene calls are TRBV5-1 and TRBJ2-2; D remains ambiguous. Germline CDR1 SGHRS, CDR2 YFSETQ. The CDR3 extends over 15 amino acids. Trimming cost V 5 bases and J 0 bases, with 11 bases left between them. The CDR3 coding sequence is TGCGCCAGCAGGGGAACGCTAGCGAACACCGGGGAGCTGTTTTTT. Encoded protein: CASRGTLANTGELFF.

The rearrangement joins TRBV5-1 to TRBJ2-3, with TRBD2 identical over 11 bases. The CDR3 runs to 19 residues. Losses at the gene ends were 0 bases for V and 1 base for J; bases not matched to a gene: 10. Germline V gene sequence: CDR1 SGHRS, CDR2 YFSETQ. The CDR3 is CASSLDSSGRTPRTDTQYF. The CDR3 region has the DNA TGCGCCAGCAGCTTGGATTCTAGCGGGAGGACCCCCCGCACAGATACGCAGTATTTT.

This clonotype occurred many times. The chain joins TRBV6-5 to TRBJ2-1; 8 positions agree with TRBD2. Germline V lookup: CDR1 MNHEY, CDR2 SVGAGI. V dropped 5 bases and J dropped 8; count of bases not matched to a gene: 8. The CDR3 is 14 residues long. The DNA for the CDR3 is TGTGCCAGCAGTAAGCGGACTAGCTTGGATGAGCAGTTCTTC. This codes for CASSKRTSLDEQFF.